This T cell receptor beta chain was recorded in a study of breast tumors, draining lymph nodes, adjacent tissues. The lymph nodes were axillary draining lymph nodes from breast cancer patients. This clonotype has at least ten counts. The CDR3 has 15 amino acids. CDR1 is SGHRS, CDR2 YFSETQ, per germline. V lost 4 bases to trimming and J lost 6 bases, with 16 bases between them. Each CDR3 protein is one row after TCRdb ran MiXCR on the multiplex PCR reads. This table holds roughly 130,000 distinct CDR3 sequences, about 20% found once. This TCR came from a female donor with breast cancer. Some clones in this sample may be carry-over from other donors' samples. This chain joins TRBV5-1 and TRBJ1-4; a weak D match, TRBD1 (6 bases). Material for sequencing was axillary lymph node tissue. CDR3 bases: TGCGCCAGCAGCCCCACGGGGGGGGCCTATGAAAAACTGTTTTTT. It encodes CASSPTGGAYEKLFF.